These T cell receptor beta chains were read from a single sample in a study of identical twins. Each CDR3 protein gets one entry after TCRdb re-called the 5' RACE reads with MiXCR. The sample lists about 690,000 distinct CDR3 sequences; roughly 6.2% were seen once. Sample: naive T cells sorted from blood. These receptors were taken from a man aged 18 to 35 in good health. Both conserved end residues are part of each CDR3. D genes are given only for firm matches. Not all rows give a size; the values are once, few, many and, for expanded clones, a class.

D | J | V | size | DNA | CDR3
NA | TRBJ2-2 | TRBV7-7 | few | TGTGCCAGCAGCCCTTCAGAGCTGCGGGAGCTGTTTTTT | CASSPSELRELFF
TRBD1 | TRBJ1-4 | TRBV20-1 | few | TGCAGTGCTATCGGGACAGGGGACGAAAAACTGTTTTTT | CSAIGTGDEKLFF
NA | TRBJ2-3 | TRBV20-1 | many | TGCAGTGCTAGCGGCAGGGGATCCACAGATACGCAGTATTTT | CSASGRGSTDTQYF
NA | TRBJ1-2 | TRBV12-3/TRBV12-4 | many | TGTGCCAGCAGTCCTTCGCAGACCTATGGCTACACCTTC | CASSPSQTYGYTF
NA | TRBJ1-1 | TRBV5-1 | many | TGCGCCAGCAGCTTGCAGGGCCTCGACTTGAACACTGAAGCTTTCTTT | CASSLQGLDLNTEAFF
NA | TRBJ2-1 | TRBV5-1 | many | TGCGCCAGCAGCTTATGGGGGGTAATTGAGCAGTTCTTC | CASSLWGVIEQFF
NA | TRBJ2-1 | TRBV5-1 | many | TGCGCCAGCAGCTTGGATCCCCAGTACAATGAGCAGTTCTTC | CASSLDPQYNEQFF
TRBD1 | TRBJ2-5 | TRBV7-8 | few | TGTGCCAGCAGCAACAAACTGGACAGGTCGAGGGAGACCCAGTACTTC | CASSNKLDRSRETQYF
TRBD2 | TRBJ2-3 | TRBV5-1 | few | TGCGCCAGCAGCTTGACTATTGTCTCCCGGGGAGGGTCAACAGATACGCAGTATTTT | CASSLTIVSRGGSTDTQYF
NA | TRBJ2-5 | TRBV28 | many | TGTGCCAGCAACCTGCGGCAAGAGACCCAGTACTTC | CASNLRQETQYF
NA | TRBJ2-5 | TRBV4-2 | NA | TGTGCCAGCAGCCAAGATTTGGCAATTCGAGAGGGATGGGGAGAGACCCAGTACTTC | CASSQDLAIREGWGETQYF
NA | TRBJ2-3 | TRBV29-1 | many | TGCAGCGTTGTTGGCAGGATCACAGATACGCAGTATTTT | CSVVGRITDTQYF
NA | TRBJ2-5 | TRBV6-1 | NA | TGTGCCAGCAGTGAAGCGAGCGTCGGACTCCAAGAGACCCAGTACTTC | CASSEASVGLQETQYF
TRBD2 | TRBJ2-1 | TRBV10-3 | many | TGTGCCCCCTTGGGACTAGCGGGAGGATCCTACAATGAGCAGTTCTTC | CAPLGLAGGSYNEQFF
NA | TRBJ2-7 | TRBV29-1 | many | TGCAGCGTTGAAGATCTCGGCAGAGTCTGCTACGAGCAGTACTTC | CSVEDLGRVCYEQYF
NA | TRBJ2-6 | TRBV5-1 | few | TGCGCCAGCAGGTCCTCGGGACGAAGCTACTCTGGGGCCAACGTCCTGACTTTC | CASRSSGRSYSGANVLTF
TRBD1 | TRBJ2-7 | TRBV5-1 | NA | TGCGCCAGCAGGAGCCGACAGGGAAATTTCTACGAGCAGTACTTC | CASRSRQGNFYEQYF
TRBD2 | TRBJ2-1 | TRBV4-1 | NA | TGCGCCAGCAGCCAGTTGACTTTAGCGGGACGCTCCTACAATGAGCAGTTCTTC | CASSQLTLAGRSYNEQFF
TRBD1 | TRBJ2-5 | TRBV2 | many | TGTGCCAGCATTCCGGACAGGGACGGGACCCAGTACTTC | CASIPDRDGTQYF
NA | TRBJ1-5 | TRBV4-1 | few | TGCGCCAGCAGCCGGGAGGAACTGGAGAATCAGCCCCAGCATTTT | CASSREELENQPQHF
NA | TRBJ1-5 | TRBV3-1 | many | TGTGCCAGCAGCCAAGGGGGAAACGGTCAGCCCCAGCATTTT | CASSQGGNGQPQHF
NA | TRBJ1-5 | TRBV30 | NA | TGTGCCTGGGCCCGACGGCAGGGCAGCAATCAGCCCCAGCATTTT | CAWARRQGSNQPQHF
NA | TRBJ2-2 | TRBV7-2 | many | TGTGCCAGCAGCTCCCGTCCTACCGGGGAGCTGTTTTTT | CASSSRPTGELFF
NA | TRBJ2-1 | TRBV3-1 | NA | TGTGCCAGCAGCCATCTGGGGGACCCCTCCTACAATGAGCAGTTCTTC | CASSHLGDPSYNEQFF
NA | TRBJ2-7 | TRBV28 | many | TGTGCCAGCAGCGTGGGCAGGGACGAGCAGTACTTC | CASSVGRDEQYF
NA | TRBJ2-1 | TRBV4-3 | NA | TGCGCCAGCAGCCAAGGGACAAGGTCATACAATGAGCAGTTCTTC | CASSQGTRSYNEQFF
NA | TRBJ2-1 | TRBV5-1 | many | TGCGCCAGCAGCTTTAATTGGGAGTTGAGGAACGCAGGGGAGGAGCAGTTCTTC | CASSFNWELRNAGEEQFF
NA | TRBJ2-5 | TRBV29-1 | few | TGCAGCGTTGATCTTCTAGGAGGGCCTTTAGAGACCCAGTACTTC | CSVDLLGGPLETQYF
TRBD2 | TRBJ2-2 | TRBV4-1 | NA | TGCGCCAGCAGCCAAGGCGCGCGGGAGGGAGGCGGGGAGCTGTTTTTT | CASSQGAREGGGELFF
TRBD2 | TRBJ2-5 | TRBV5-1 | few | TGCGCCAGCAGCTTCGGAGCGGGAAGCAAACAAGAGACCCAGTACTTC | CASSFGAGSKQETQYF
NA | TRBJ2-7 | TRBV7-2 | NA | TGTGCCAGCAGCTTGAGTACTGGGGTCGAGCAGTACTTC | CASSLSTGVEQYF
NA | TRBJ1-6 | TRBV25-1 | many | TGTGCCAGCAGAAAGCCGGGCTCAGGGGTCTCACCCCTCCACTTT | CASRKPGSGVSPLHF
NA | TRBJ2-3 | TRBV28 | many | TGTGCCAGCAGTCCCCGGGGGCGCCTCACAGATACGCAGTATTTT | CASSPRGRLTDTQYF
NA | TRBJ2-7 | TRBV11-2 | NA | TGTGCCAGCAGCCCAACCGGCCCTCGCTTAACTTACGAGCAGTACTTC | CASSPTGPRLTYEQYF
TRBD1 | TRBJ1-2 | TRBV14 | NA | TGTGCCAGCAGCCTGCGGACAGGGCGGATACCGGCTGATACCTTC | CASSLRTGRIPADTF
TRBD1 | TRBJ1-1 | TRBV28 | many | TGTGCCAGCAGTCATCGCCGGGACAGGATCACTGAAGCTTTCTTT | CASSHRRDRITEAFF
TRBD1 | TRBJ1-5 | TRBV6-5 | NA | TGTGCCAGCAGTTACTCGACAGGGAGCAATCAGCCCCAGCATTTT | CASSYSTGSNQPQHF
NA | TRBJ2-1 | TRBV7-3 | NA | TGTGCCAGCAGCCCTACGGGGCTACCTCTGGATGAGCAGTTCTTC | CASSPTGLPLDEQFF
TRBD1 | TRBJ1-5 | TRBV15 | NA | TGTGCCACCAGCAGAGATCGGGGACAGGGCAATCAGCCCCAGCATTTT | CATSRDRGQGNQPQHF
TRBD1 | TRBJ1-4 | TRBV6-1 | NA | TGTGCCAGCAGGTCGACAGGGCTAGGGGAAAAACTGTTTTTT | CASRSTGLGEKLFF
NA | TRBJ2-7 | TRBV5-1 | NA | TGCGCCAGCAGCTTGGAGGTCCGAAACGAGCAGTACTTC | CASSLEVRNEQYF
NA | TRBJ2-1 | TRBV7-9 | NA | TGTGCCAGCACCACGGACTCGTTTCGCAATGAGCAGTTCTTC | CASTTDSFRNEQFF
NA | TRBJ2-3 | TRBV5-1 | many | TGCGCCAGCAGCTCTCTAGTTGGGACAAACCCTGAAGATACGCAGTATTTT | CASSSLVGTNPEDTQYF
NA | TRBJ2-3 | TRBV4-2 | many | TGTGCCAGCAGCCAAGCGGAGGGGCCCCCAGATACGCAGTATTTT | CASSQAEGPPDTQYF
NA | TRBJ2-7 | TRBV20-1 | NA | TGCACCGCAGGGGTAACCTACGAGCAGTACTTC | CTAGVTYEQYF
TRBD1 | TRBJ2-5 | TRBV20-1 | many | TGCAGTGCAAATCCCCGACAGGGGGGAGAGACCCAGTACTTC | CSANPRQGGETQYF
NA | TRBJ2-3 | TRBV29-1 | many | TGCAGCGTTGAAGATCGTGGCAGGGGACGGGCAAGGAGAGATACGCAGTATTTT | CSVEDRGRGRARRDTQYF
NA | TRBJ2-5 | TRBV5-1 | many | TGCGCCAGCAGCTTGGATGGCAGGCGGGAGACCCAGTACTTC | CASSLDGRRETQYF
TRBD1 | TRBJ2-7 | TRBV7-2 | NA | TGTGCCAGCAGCTTAGCGCAGGGACAGTTCGAGCAGTACTTC | CASSLAQGQFEQYF